The present TCR beta chain was sequenced within a study of shared clonotypes between healthy human individuals. TCRdb's copy holds only in-frame clones and misses some; the assay was immunoSEQ multiplex PCR. The sample holds 850,000 to 1,200,000 clones; more than 60% are singletons and the top ten take about 1.5%. The CDR3 has 17 residues. CDR1 is SGHDT, CDR2 YYEEEE, per germline. Trimming took 4 bases from V and 5 from J; bases not matched to a gene: 10. Material for sequencing was memory CD4+ T cells sorted from blood. Subset in this sample: CD45RA-negative fraction. The TCR comes from a man aged 18 to 29 in good health. This chain joins TRBV5-6 and TRBJ2-1; 12 bases map to TRBD2. The CDR3, as DNA: TGTGCCAGCAGCCGCCGGACTAGCGGGATAAGGAACAATGAGCAGTTCTTC. This encodes CASSRRTSGIRNNEQFF.